The source of this T cell receptor beta chain is a study of identical twins. Points from the study as a whole: Carriage of fewer insertions was seen in abundant cord blood beta clonotypes, whereas memory repertoires showed none. There was an excess of low generation probability in the out-of-frame alpha sequences that twins shared.

Unique molecular identifiers were present on cDNA, and template switching added a universal primer site. TCRdb re-analysed the 5' RACE reads in MiXCR, keeping a single row per CDR3 protein. The table shows 350,000 to 450,000 distinct CDR3 sequences, with around a sixth occurring only once. Notes on this clonotype: The target antigen is unknown.

The junction had 4 bases not matched to a gene; V was cut back by 0 bases and J by 7 bases. Germline V gene sequence: CDR1 SGHRS, CDR2 YFSETQ. CDR3 length equals 15 residues. Specimen: naive T cells sorted from blood. The chain joins TRBV5-1 to TRBJ1-4; 9 bases are a match to TRBD1. This clonotype was sampled from a man between 45 and 60 years old in good health. As DNA, the CDR3 is TGCGCCAGCAGCTTGGGCGGACAGGGGAGTGAAAAACTGTTTTTT. Protein product: CASSLGGQGSEKLFF.